This T cell receptor beta chain was sequenced in a study of identifying expanded T cells in peripheral blood. Overall study results and limits: Roughly 1.2 clones differed between technical replicates, versus around 15 and 18 over time. Clone count variance between approximately 2-week samples rose with total template count.

With regard to this clone: The antigen is undetermined.

The assay was immunoSEQ multiplex PCR, and TCRdb's table has in-frame clones only and misses some. Of about 94,000 clones in the sample, 88% were seen once. J was trimmed by 5 bases and V by 7 bases; bases with no gene match: 1. The germline V gene has CDR1 SGHRS and CDR2 YFSETQ. This CDR3 is 11 amino acids long. The chain has TRBV5-1 and TRBJ1-1; TRBD1 matches at 8 bases. The sequence was collected from a person aged 18-70 years in good health. The sample taken for sequencing was blood. The CDR3 is CASRQGTEAFF. The CDR3 nucleotides read TGCGCCAGCCGACAGGGGACTGAAGCTTTCTTT.